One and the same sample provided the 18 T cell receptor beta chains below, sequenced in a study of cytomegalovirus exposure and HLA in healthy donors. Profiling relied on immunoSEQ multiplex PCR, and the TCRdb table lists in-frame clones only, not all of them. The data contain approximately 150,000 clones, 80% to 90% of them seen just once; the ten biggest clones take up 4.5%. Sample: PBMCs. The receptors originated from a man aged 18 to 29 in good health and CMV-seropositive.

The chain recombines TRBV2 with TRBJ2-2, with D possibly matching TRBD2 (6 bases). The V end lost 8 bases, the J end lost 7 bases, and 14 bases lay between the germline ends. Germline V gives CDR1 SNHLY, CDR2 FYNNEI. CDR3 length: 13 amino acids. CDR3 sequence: CASWDSRGGELFF. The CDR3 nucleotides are TGTGCCAGCTGGGACTCCCGTGGCGGGGAGCTGTTTTTT.

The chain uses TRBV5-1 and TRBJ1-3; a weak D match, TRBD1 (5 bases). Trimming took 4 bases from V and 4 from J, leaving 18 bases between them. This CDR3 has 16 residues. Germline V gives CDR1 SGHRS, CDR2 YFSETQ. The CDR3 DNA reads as TGCGCCAGCAGCCGGCTCAGCGGGACCGAAGGAAACACCATATATTTT. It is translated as CASSRLSGTEGNTIYF. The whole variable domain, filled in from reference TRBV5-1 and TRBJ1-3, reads KAGVTQTPRYLIKTRGQQVTLSCSPISGHRSVSWYQQTPGQGLQFLFEYFSETQRNKGNFPGRFSGRQFSNSRSEMNVSTLELGDSALYLCASSRLSGTEGNTIYFGEGSWLTVV.

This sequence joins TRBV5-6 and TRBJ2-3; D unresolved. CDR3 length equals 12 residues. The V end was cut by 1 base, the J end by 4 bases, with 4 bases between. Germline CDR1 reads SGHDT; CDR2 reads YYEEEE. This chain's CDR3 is CASSLRADTQYF. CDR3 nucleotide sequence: TGTGCCAGCAGCTTGCGAGCAGATACGCAGTATTTT.

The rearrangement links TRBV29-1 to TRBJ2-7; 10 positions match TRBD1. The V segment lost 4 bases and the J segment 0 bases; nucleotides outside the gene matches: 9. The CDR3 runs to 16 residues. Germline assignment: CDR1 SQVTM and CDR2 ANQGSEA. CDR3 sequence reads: CSVVGDRGGSSYEQYF. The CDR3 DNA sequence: TGCAGCGTTGTAGGGGACAGGGGAGGTAGCTCCTACGAGCAGTACTTC.

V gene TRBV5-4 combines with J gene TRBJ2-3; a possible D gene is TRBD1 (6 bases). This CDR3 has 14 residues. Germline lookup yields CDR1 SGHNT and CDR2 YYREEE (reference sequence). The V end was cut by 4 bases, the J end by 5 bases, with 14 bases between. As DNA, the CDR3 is TGTGCCAGCAGCGGGTGGGGGCTGGGAGATACGCAGTATTTT. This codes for CASSGWGLGDTQYF. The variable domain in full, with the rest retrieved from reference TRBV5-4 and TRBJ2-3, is ETGVTQSPTHLIKTRGQQVTLRCSSQSGHNTVSWYQQALGQGPQFIFQYYREEENGRGNFPPRFSGLQFPNYSSELNVNALELDDSALYLCASSGWGLGDTQYFGPGTRLTVL.

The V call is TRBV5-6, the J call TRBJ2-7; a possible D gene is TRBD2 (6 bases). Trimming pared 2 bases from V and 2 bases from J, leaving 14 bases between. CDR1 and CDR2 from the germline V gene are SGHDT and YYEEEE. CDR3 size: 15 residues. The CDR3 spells CASSLWRDDPYEQYF. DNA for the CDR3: TGTGCCAGCAGCTTATGGAGGGATGATCCCTACGAGCAGTACTTC.

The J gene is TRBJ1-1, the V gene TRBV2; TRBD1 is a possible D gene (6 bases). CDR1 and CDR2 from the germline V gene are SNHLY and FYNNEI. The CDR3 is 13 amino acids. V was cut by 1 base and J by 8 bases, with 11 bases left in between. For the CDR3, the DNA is TGTGCCAGCAGTGAAGGAGGGGGTTGGGAAGCTTTCTTT. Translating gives CASSEGGGWEAFF.

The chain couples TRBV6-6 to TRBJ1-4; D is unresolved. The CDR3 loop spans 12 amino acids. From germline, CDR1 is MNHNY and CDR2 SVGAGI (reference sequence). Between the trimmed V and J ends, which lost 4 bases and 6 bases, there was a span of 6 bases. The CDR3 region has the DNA TGTGCCAGCAGTTTCCCCTATGAAAAACTGTTTTTT. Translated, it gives CASSFPYEKLFF.

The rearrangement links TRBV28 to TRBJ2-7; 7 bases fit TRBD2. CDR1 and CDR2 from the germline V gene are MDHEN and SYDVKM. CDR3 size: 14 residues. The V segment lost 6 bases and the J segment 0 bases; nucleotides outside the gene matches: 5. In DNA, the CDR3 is TGTGCCAGCAGCTATCTAGCGGCCTCCTACGAGCAGTACTTC. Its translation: CASSYLAASYEQYF. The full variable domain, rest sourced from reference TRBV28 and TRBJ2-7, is DVKVTQSSRYLVKRTGEKVFLECVQDMDHENMFWYRQDPGLGLRLIYFSYDVKMKEKGDIPEGYSVSREKKERFSLILESASTNQTSMYLCASSYLAASYEQYFGPGTRLTVT.

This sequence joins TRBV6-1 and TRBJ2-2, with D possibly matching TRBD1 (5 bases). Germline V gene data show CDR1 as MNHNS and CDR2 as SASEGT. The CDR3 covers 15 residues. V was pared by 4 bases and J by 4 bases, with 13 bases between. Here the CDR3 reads CASSAQAGGTGELFF. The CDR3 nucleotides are TGTGCCAGCAGTGCACAGGCCGGCGGCACCGGGGAGCTGTTTTTT.

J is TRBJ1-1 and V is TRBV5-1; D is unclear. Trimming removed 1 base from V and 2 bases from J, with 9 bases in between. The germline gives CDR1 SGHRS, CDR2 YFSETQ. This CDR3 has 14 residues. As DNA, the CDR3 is TGCGCCAGCAGCTTGTTGGGAGTCAACACTGAAGCTTTCTTT. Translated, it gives CASSLLGVNTEAFF.

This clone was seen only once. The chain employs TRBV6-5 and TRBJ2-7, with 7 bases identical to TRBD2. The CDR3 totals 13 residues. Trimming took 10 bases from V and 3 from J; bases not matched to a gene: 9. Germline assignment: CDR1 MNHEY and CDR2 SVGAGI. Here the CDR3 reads CATRAGFNYEQYF. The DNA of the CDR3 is TGTGCCACCCGAGCGGGATTCAACTACGAGCAGTACTTC.

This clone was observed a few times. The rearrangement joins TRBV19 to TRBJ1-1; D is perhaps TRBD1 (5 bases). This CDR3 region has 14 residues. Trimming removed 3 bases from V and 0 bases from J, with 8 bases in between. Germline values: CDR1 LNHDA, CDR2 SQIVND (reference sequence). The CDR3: CASSMRGLNTEAFF. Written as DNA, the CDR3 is TGTGCCAGTAGTATGCGGGGCTTGAACACTGAAGCTTTCTTT.

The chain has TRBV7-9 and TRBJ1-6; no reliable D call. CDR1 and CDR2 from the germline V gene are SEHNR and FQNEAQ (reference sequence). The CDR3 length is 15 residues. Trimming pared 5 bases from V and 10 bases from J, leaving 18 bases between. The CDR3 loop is CASSPGSGERSPLHF. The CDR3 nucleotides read TGTGCCAGCAGCCCGGGTAGCGGGGAAAGGTCACCCCTCCACTTT.

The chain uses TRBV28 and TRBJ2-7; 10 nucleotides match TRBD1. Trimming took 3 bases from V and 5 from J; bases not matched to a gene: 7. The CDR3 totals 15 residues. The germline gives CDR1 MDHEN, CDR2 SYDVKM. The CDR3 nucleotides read TGTGCCAGCAGTTTCGGCGGACAGGGGGGAGACGAGCAGTACTTC. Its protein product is CASSFGGQGGDEQYF.

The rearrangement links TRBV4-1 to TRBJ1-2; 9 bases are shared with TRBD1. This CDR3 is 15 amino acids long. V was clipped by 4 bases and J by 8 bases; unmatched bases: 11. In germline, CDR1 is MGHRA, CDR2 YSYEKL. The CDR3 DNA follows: TGCGCCAGCAGCCCCGGGACAGGGATGTATGGAGGCTACACCTTC. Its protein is CASSPGTGMYGGYTF.

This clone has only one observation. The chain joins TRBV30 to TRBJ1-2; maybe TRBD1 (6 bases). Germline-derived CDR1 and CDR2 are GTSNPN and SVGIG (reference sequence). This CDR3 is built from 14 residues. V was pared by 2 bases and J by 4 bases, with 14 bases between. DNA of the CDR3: TGTGCCTGGAGTAACCAGGGGTTGGGCTATGGCTACACCTTC. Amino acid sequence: CAWSNQGLGYGYTF.

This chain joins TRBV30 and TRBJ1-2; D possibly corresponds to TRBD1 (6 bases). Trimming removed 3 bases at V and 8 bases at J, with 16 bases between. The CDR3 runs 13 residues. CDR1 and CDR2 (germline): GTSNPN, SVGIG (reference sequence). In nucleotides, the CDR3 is TGTGCCTGGAGACTAACAGGGATCAGGGGCTACACCTTC. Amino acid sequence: CAWRLTGIRGYTF.